This TCR beta chain emerged from a study of blood T cells in healthy people across ages (dated by TCRdb to between 2014 and 2016). Background on the whole study: In model experiments, roughly one uniquely barcoded TCR beta cDNA molecule per two T cells was captured by template switching. Two additional independent replicas of 1 million unique cDNA reads from the same blood draw were analyzed for two donors (one aged 18 to 30 and one aged 80 or older). To track age-related changes in TCR beta repertoire diversity, the study relied on deep sequencing normalized with unique cDNA molecular identifiers. To avoid experimental bias, donors of different ages were randomly spread across the sequencing lanes. Donors were grouped into four age groups: young (average roughly 15 years), middle-aged (over 35), aged (roughly 62) and long-lived (around 80).

Here is what the overall study found, with its caveats: Estimates of total diversity based on one million sequenced T cells were regarded as lower bounds and as underestimates. Bulk unsorted PBMC profiling prevented conclusive comparison of naive and antigen-experienced compartments. Because the CMV infection status of the donors was unknown, age-related changes in expanded clonotypes may potentially have been confounded. The percentage of naive T cells measured by flow cytometry correlated strongly with observed TCR beta diversity. Compared with the aged group, more naive CD4+ T cells, fewer expanded clones and increased TCR diversity were shown by the long-lived group, suggesting age selection. As age increased, observed TCR beta diversity per million T cells dropped in a roughly linear way, and a significant reduction was already evident by age 40.

The approximately 41 donors, aged 6 to 90 years, were systemically healthy Caucasian individuals from Russia. Each donor gave roughly 9.5 milliliters of peripheral blood, collected into EDTA-treated Vacutainer tubes. Ficoll-Paque density-gradient centrifugation was used to isolate PBMCs, with at least 6.5 million obtained per sample. Trizol reagent was used to extract total RNA from PBMCs, with at least 5.5 micrograms per sample. For every donor, flow cytometry on a PBMC aliquot measured the percentage of naive CD45RAhigh/CD27high T cells. Preparation of the library involved 5' RACE. TCRdb records Illumina HiSeq 2500 as the sequencer. A second PCR of roughly 7 to 11 cycles was run with a J-beta primer mix and a sample-barcoded 5' primer. A template-switch 5' adaptor carrying 12 random nucleotides introduced a unique molecular identifier onto each TCR beta cDNA molecule. At least 3 million CDR3-containing paired-end reads were obtained from each sample. The Mint cDNA synthesis kit, primed by a TRBC-specific oligonucleotide, was used to synthesize first-strand cDNA from all RNA. Following uracil-DNA glycosylase treatment, a first 18-cycle PCR with universal primers M1SS and BC2_uni_R was performed on all cDNA. As for the original processing: For normalization, 1 million high-quality reads were randomly selected from each sample, with every read carrying a distinct molecular identifier. Instead of being binned into consensus sequences, reads that shared molecular identifiers were thrown out. MiTCR, set to a Q25 quality threshold and the strictest error-elimination algorithm, was used for CDR3 identification, clonotype clustering and error correction. A nonparametric unseen species model with Euler transformation was used to estimate a lower bound on total TCR beta diversity. TCRdb trimmed public reads at Q25 via fastp, called clones via MiXCR and kept in-frame beta chains. Rows are unified per CDR3 protein, each entry keeping the most common DNA and genes. TCRdb's processing, not the authors' own work, is the source of the V and J calls. The sample profile shows about 1.6 million distinct CDR3 sequences; about 32% of them were found once. Together, the top ten hold approximately 10% of the sample.

From cysteine to phenylalanine, the CDR3 is 15 amino acids long. The sequence is cut down to CDR3 DNA, 45 bases in frame from base 1. The CDR1 and CDR2 encoded by the germline V gene are MNHNS and SASEGT. V is pared back by 7 bases and J by 2 bases, with 16 bases lying between the germline termini. A word on this clonotype: Its specific antigen is unknown. No per-base quality is available; no much larger clone lies one base away.

The source is a woman in her twenties or thirties in good health. Sample: blood. This receptor chain uses TRBV6-1 and TRBJ2-3; the D segment could be TRBD2, given 6 matching bases. Here is the DNA: TGTGCCAGCACCATGCTCGGGACTGTCACAGATACGCAGTATTTT. Its translation is CASTMLGTVTDTQYF.